This T cell receptor beta chain came from a study of cytomegalovirus exposure and HLA in healthy donors. Study background: An early data release held 80 million or so unique TCRs from HLA-typed donors. Study-wide points: 150 or so TCR beta chains were listed as cytomegalovirus-associated. Reportedly, diagnosis of cytomegalovirus status by the classifier showed high specificity and sensitivity. Donors belonging to an Asian-associated ancestry cluster reportedly showed fewer N-insertions in productive TCRs than the roughly 670-donor mean, according to what a later analysis found.

The CDR3 totals 15 residues. V gave up 7 bases and J gave up 8 bases, with 20 bases separating them. Germline assignment: CDR1 SGHTA and CDR2 FQGTGA. On this clone: Its antigen is not known.

The PCR contained 60 Vbeta and 13 Jbeta primers. Sequencing used immunoSEQ multiplex PCR; TCRdb keeps in-frame clones, though not all of them. The sample holds about 120,000 clones; around three quarters are singletons and the top ten take less than 3%. The clonotype originates from a middle-aged woman in good health and CMV-seropositive. The sample taken for sequencing was PBMCs. This chain joins TRBV7-3 and TRBJ1-4; D might be TRBD1 (5 bases). In DNA form, the CDR3 reads TGTGCCAGCACCTCCCGGGGGGGGAATCTGGAAAAACTGTTTTTT. It translates to CASTSRGGNLEKLFF.